Below, one T cell receptor beta chain is given with its context. Its target antigen remains unknown. No per-base quality is available; no much larger clone lies one base away. The data were obtained in a study of blood T cell repertoires in COVID-19 (TCRdb year 2020). In the study overall: Samples covering the acute and convalescent phases of COVID-19 were provided by collaborators in the United States, Italy and Spain. The sample metadata nearly always contained a de-identified subject ID, COVID-19 status, age in years and sex. Subjects who had been exposed to COVID-19, were actively infected with it, or had recovered from it provided the deeply sampled blood TCRbeta repertoires that made up the dataset. The repertoires were released in a freely available public database meant as a resource for research on the immune response to SARS-CoV-2. The samples were drawn from the first 160 participants of the ongoing ImmuneRACE study and from over 950 subjects provided by 6 global collaborators. Where available, HLA class I and class II types were obtained from metadata supplied by the sample provider rather than from assay-based typing. The prospective study material was composed of cDNA or gDNA derived from T cells, B-cell-depleted T cells, or PBMCs.

Each collaborating institution followed its own protocols to collect whole blood in K2EDTA tubes. For TCRbeta analysis, collaborators shipped samples as frozen whole blood, isolated PBMCs, or DNA extracted from either of those sample types. For this chain, trimming is 1 base at the V end and 5 bases at the J end, and the number of junction bases without a gene match is 4. Looking up the germline V gene yields CDR1 WSHSY and CDR2 SAAADI. Including cysteine and phenylalanine, the CDR3 has 14 amino acids. Only the CDR3 portion is preserved as DNA: 42 bases, with reading frame beginning at the first base. Results and caveats for the whole study, not just this receptor: Clinical and demographic metadata were provided uncurated, with the amount varying by source and participant.

TCRbeta CDR3 regions were amplified from genomic DNA by means of the immunoSEQ Assay, a bias-controlled multiplex PCR. The authors' pipeline ran thus. The number of nucleated cells in each sample was estimated from the amplification of reference gene primers within the assay. To quantify the absolute abundance of each unique TCRbeta CDR3 rearrangement, sequence reads were collapsed and filtered. For each sample, productive Simpson clonality was calculated by taking the square root of Simpson's diversity index across productive rearrangements. TCRdb took over this immuneACCESS table, retaining in-frame rearrangements with V and J assigned. Such tables are incomplete; in checked studies, under half of the missing clones stem from an unresolved V gene, and the remainder is unexplained. V and J calls and clone size are as listed in that table; D and trimming were resolved from the DNA. Counted in this sample were about 69,000 clones; nearly 80% of them appeared once. Around 47% of the sample goes to the ten largest clones.

The sequencing input was peripheral blood. The chain is made from TRBV10-2 and TRBJ2-7; 8 bases in the junction line up with TRBD2. This sequence was found in a human donor in a cohort sampled during active COVID-19. The CDR3 is CASSEFRREDEQYF. The nucleotides read TGCGCCAGCAGTGAGTTCCGGCGGGAGGACGAGCAGTACTTC.